A single T cell receptor (beta chain) is shown here with its context. This clonotype has just a few counts. Its antigen is still unknown. No quality values exist for individual bases; no much larger clone is one base distant. The sample's time point, from its label and the paper: patch test 1, 2 weeks after DPC sensitization. The treatment or condition label of this sample denotes: therapeutic diphenylcyclopropenone sensitization with weekly scalp DPC. At each patch-test visit, blood was drawn before the patch test was applied. Patients were considered eligible if aged 18 to 70, diagnosed with alopecia and deemed suitable for DPC therapy, and patients were excluded if pregnant. Total RNA was extracted from unfractionated whole blood collected in Tempus Blood RNA tubes. These data are taken from a study of human T cells and chemical hapten exposure (dated by TCRdb to the early 2020s). Some background on the complete study: For sensitization, 2% DPC in acetone was applied to a 2 cm by 2 cm area of upper inner arm skin. The patient cohort, mostly female, included alopecia areata with under or over 50% scalp involvement, alopecia totalis and alopecia universalis. Nearly 30 alopecia patients gave blood for TCR sequencing at one to four time points (pre-sensitization, 2, 6 and 24 weeks). Patch tests used Finn chambers with 0.01% DPC on the upper back, scored after 6 days by International Contact Dermatitis Research Group standards. Libraries were combined into a pool for sequencing, and differences in TCR yield between samples came mainly from small differences in library volumes within the pool. Throughout the approximately 26-week study period, patients were also given weekly therapeutic DPC doses on the scalp. Blood samples were taken from patients before sensitization (week 0) and at 2, 6 and about 24 weeks after DPC sensitization. Peripheral blood TCR repertoire changes were tracked in vivo in alopecia patients during primary and secondary sensitization to the hapten diphenylcyclopropenone (DPC).

Broad study findings and their caveats: Patch test score correlated positively with the number of PT1 expanded TCRs, reaching significance at thresholds 8, 16 and 32 but not at 4. The number of TCRs above 1 in 1000 frequency did not change with DPC sensitization; there was no evidence of global repertoire structure alterations. Significantly more large CDR3 similarity clusters were formed by expanded TCRs than by pre-sensitization or healthy control sets, consistent with antigen-driven responses. Repeated subsampling changed both the strength of the expansion versus patch-test correlation and the threshold at which the correlation became significant. Alopecia, a presumed autoimmune disease, was present in all patients, so the immune response of the patients might differ from that of healthy individuals.

Preparation of the library involved RACE. Sequencing used a NextSeq 500. Library preparation attached unique molecular identifiers to individual cDNA molecules for quantitative, reproducible TCR counting. From each blood RNA sample, both TCR alpha and TCR beta chains were sequenced. Per the source publication's procedure: Samples had a median of 95,638 TCRs, with a range from roughly 23,224 to 750,000. V, J and CDR3 annotation of the TCR reads was performed with the Decombinator software suite. Every sample was subsampled to the same number of TCRs (28,000) for the PS versus PT1 abundance plots. Expanded TCRs were defined as absent before sensitization and observed at least eight times at the 2-week time point. TCRdb handled the public reads itself, with Q25 trimming in fastp and clone calling in MiXCR, and kept productive beta chains. When rows share a CDR3 protein, they turn into one entry using the most common DNA and genes. It is TCRdb's table, rather than the study itself, that gives the V and J calls and clone size. A total of 150,000 to 200,000 distinct CDR3 sequences appear in this sample, 13% to 15% of them only once. The ten largest clones capture around 1.7% of the sample.

Cut back by 6 bases and 2 bases, the V and J ends lie 16 bases apart. Spanning cysteine to phenylalanine, the CDR3 consists of 15 amino acids. Only the CDR3 region is kept as DNA, spanning 45 bases read in frame from base 1. Per the germline V gene, ENHRY is the CDR1 and SYGVKD is the CDR2. The chain links TRBV10-3 with TRBJ1-2; no D segment can be confidently identified. The clonotype comes from a woman aged 25 to 39 with alopecia areata. Some clones in this sample may be carry-over from other donors' samples. The sample was whole blood, taken in connection with sensitization to the hapten diphenylcyclopropenone (DPC). The sequenced DNA is TGTGCCATCAGGTATTCCCAGGAGGCCAACTATGGCTACACCTTC. It translates to CAIRYSQEANYGYTF.